This entry describes one T cell receptor beta chain. Its antigen is not known. This PCR relied on a set of 60 Vbeta primers and 13 Jbeta primers. The method was immunoSEQ multiplex PCR; TCRdb's version includes in-frame clones alone and lacks a portion of them. The repertoire holds 110,000 to 150,000 clones, with 68% as singletons. These data are taken from a study of cytomegalovirus exposure and HLA in healthy donors. Findings of the study overall: In a later analysis, specific HLA alleles were associated with over 15,000 TCR beta sequences at a 0.05 false discovery rate. Cytomegalovirus-associated TCR beta chains were listed, numbering 150 to 200.

The CDR3 loop spans 14 amino acids. Per the germline V gene, CDR1 is SGHVS and CDR2 is FNYEAQ. The V gene end was trimmed by 7 bases and the J gene end by 5 bases; junction bases not matched to a gene: 11. The source material was PBMCs. This chain links TRBV7-6 with TRBJ2-7; 7 nucleotides line up with TRBD1. This sequence originates from a man between 60 and 75 years old in good health and CMV-seronegative. Written as DNA, the CDR3 is TGTGCCAGCACTCGAGGGGGCCCAGGCCACGAGCAGTACTTC. Protein product: CASTRGGPGHEQYF.